These 9 T cell receptor beta chains came from one sample sequenced in a study of neoadjuvant anti-PD-1 for oral cavity cancer. Clones were sequenced by immunoSEQ multiplex PCR, and TCRdb holds only the in-frame ones, with some missing. The sample contains about 39,000 clones, approximately 80% of which appear only once. The time point was: after neoadjuvant nivolumab, at surgical resection. Sequencing was performed on PBMCs, taken after nivolumab (anti-PD-1) treatment. These receptors originate from a person between 40 and 85 years old with oral cavity squamous cell carcinoma.

This clone was detected only a few times. The chain carries TRBV28 and TRBJ1-2; 7 nucleotides align to TRBD1. Germline trimming cut 9 bases from V and 8 bases from J; bases unmatched to any gene: 9. This CDR3 contains 12 residues. Germline lookup yields CDR1 MDHEN and CDR2 SYDVKM. The CDR3 reads CASRPQGYGYTF. The CDR3 bases are TGTGCCAGTAGGCCACAGGGGTACGGCTACACCTTC.

The chain carries TRBV10-3 and TRBJ2-1; weak D call: TRBD1 (6 bases). The V gene lost 8 bases and the J gene lost 4 bases, with 9 bases spanning the gap. CDR1 and CDR2 (germline): ENHRY, SYGVKD. This CDR3 region has 12 residues. Written as DNA, the CDR3 is TGTGCCATCGGAAGGGGGTACAATGAGCAGTTCTTC. Residues: CAIGRGYNEQFF.

In this sample, this clone turned up a few times. This sequence joins TRBV13 and TRBJ1-6; the D gene is possibly TRBD1 (5 bases). Per germline, CDR1 PRHDT and CDR2 FYEKMQ (reference sequence). CDR3 length: 15 residues. The V end lost 3 bases, the J end lost 6 bases, and 12 bases lay between the germline ends. CDR3 sequence (DNA): TGTGCCAGCAGCTTGGGGCTGACAGTTAATTCACCCCTCCACTTT. It yields the protein CASSLGLTVNSPLHF. Together with reference TRBV13 and TRBJ1-6, the CDR3 gives the full variable domain: AAGVIQSPRHLIKEKRETATLKCYPIPRHDTVYWYQQGPGQDPQFLISFYEKMQSDKGSIPDRFSAQQFSDYHSELNMSSLELGDSALYFCASSLGLTVNSPLHFGNGTRLTVT.

The chain is built from TRBV9 and TRBJ2-1, with 12 bases fitting TRBD1. The CDR3 is 16 residues long. The germline V gene encodes CDR1 SGDLS and CDR2 YYNGEE. J gave up 9 bases and V 0 bases, and 7 bases lay outside the gene matches. The CDR3 protein is CASSVALGQGAFEQFF. CDR3 sequence (DNA): TGTGCCAGCAGCGTAGCTTTGGGACAGGGGGCTTTTGAGCAGTTCTTC.

The DNA for the CDR3 is TGTGCCAGCAGGGGGACAGCTAACTATGGCTACACCTTC. Translation: CASRGTANYGYTF. The chain uses TRBV27 and TRBJ1-2; 7 nucleotides line up with TRBD1. This CDR3 has 13 amino acids. Germline trimming cut 6 bases from V and 0 bases from J; bases unmatched to any gene: 1. CDR1 is MNHEY and CDR2 is SMNVEV in the germline V gene (reference sequence).

The chain combines TRBV5-6 with TRBJ1-6; D might be TRBD1 (5 bases). Germline V gene lookup returns CDR1 SGHDT and CDR2 YYEEEE. The CDR3 runs 15 residues. The ends were cut back, 0 bases at V and 5 bases at J, with 9 bases in the middle. CDR3 residues: CASSLGREHNSPLHF. DNA of the CDR3: TGTGCCAGCAGCTTGGGCAGGGAACATAATTCACCCCTCCACTTT.

This clone was observed a few times. V gene TRBV29-1 combines with J gene TRBJ2-3, with D perhaps TRBD2 (6 bases). The CDR3 runs 14 residues. The germline V gene has CDR1 SQVTM and CDR2 ANQGSEA. The V gene lost 3 bases and the J gene lost 1 base, with 11 bases spanning the gap. This CDR3 reads CSVDFGSGTDTQYF. CDR3 nucleotide sequence: TGCAGCGTTGACTTCGGGAGCGGCACAGATACGCAGTATTTT.

The V call is TRBV9, the J call TRBJ2-1, with 10 bases lining up with TRBD2. The CDR3 has 18 amino acids. J gave up 3 bases and V 0 bases, and 9 bases lay outside the gene matches. Germline CDR1 and CDR2: SGDLS and YYNGEE. The CDR3 protein is CASSVGTSGKRLYNEQFF. CDR3 DNA sequence: TGTGCCAGCAGCGTAGGAACTAGCGGGAAGCGGCTCTACAATGAGCAGTTCTTC.

This clone is deemed medium-sized. The chain couples TRBV19 to TRBJ1-1; D unresolved. Germline values: CDR1 LNHDA, CDR2 SQIVND (reference sequence). Trimming shortened V by 3 bases and J by 1 base, and 12 bases separated the two germline ends. The CDR3 runs 15 residues. The CDR3 loop is CASSIQSLRNTEAFF. CDR3 DNA sequence: TGTGCCAGTAGTATTCAAAGTTTGCGGAACACTGAAGCTTTCTTT. Complete variable domain (other parts from reference TRBV19 and TRBJ1-1): DGGITQSPKYLFRKEGQNVTLSCEQNLNHDAMYWYRQDPGQGLRLIYYSQIVNDFQKGDIAEGYSVSREKKESFPLTVTSAQKNPTAFYLCASSIQSLRNTEAFFGQGTRLTVV.